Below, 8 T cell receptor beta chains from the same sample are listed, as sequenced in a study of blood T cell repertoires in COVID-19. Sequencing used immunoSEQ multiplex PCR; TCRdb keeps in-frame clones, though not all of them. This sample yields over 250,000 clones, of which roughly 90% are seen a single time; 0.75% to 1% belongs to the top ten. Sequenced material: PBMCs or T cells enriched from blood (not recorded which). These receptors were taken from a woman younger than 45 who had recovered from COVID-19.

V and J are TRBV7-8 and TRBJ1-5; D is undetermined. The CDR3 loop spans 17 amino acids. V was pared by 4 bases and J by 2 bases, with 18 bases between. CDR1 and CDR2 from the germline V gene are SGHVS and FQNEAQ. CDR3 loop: CASSSMSVAYGNQPQHF. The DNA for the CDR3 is TGTGCCAGCAGCTCGATGAGTGTCGCTTATGGCAATCAGCCCCAGCATTTT. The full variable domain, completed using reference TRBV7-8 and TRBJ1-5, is GAGVSQSPRYKVAKRGQDVALRCDPISGHVSLFWYQQALGQGPEFLTYFQNEAQLDKSGLPSDRFFAERPEGSVSTLKIQRTQQEDSAVYLCASSSMSVAYGNQPQHFGDGTRLSIL.

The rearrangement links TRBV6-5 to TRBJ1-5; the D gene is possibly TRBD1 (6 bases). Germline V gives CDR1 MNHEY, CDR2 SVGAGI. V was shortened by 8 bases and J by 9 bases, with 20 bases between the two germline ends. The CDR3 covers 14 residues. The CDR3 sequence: CASGRGREGGPQHF. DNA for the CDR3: TGTGCCAGCGGACGAGGACGGGAAGGGGGGCCCCAGCATTTT.

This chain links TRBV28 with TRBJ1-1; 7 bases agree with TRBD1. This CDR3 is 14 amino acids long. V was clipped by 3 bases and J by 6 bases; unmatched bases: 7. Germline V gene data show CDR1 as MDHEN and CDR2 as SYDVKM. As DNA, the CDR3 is TGTGCCAGCAGTTTCGACAGGGCCCTTTCTGAAGCTTTCTTT. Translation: CASSFDRALSEAFF.

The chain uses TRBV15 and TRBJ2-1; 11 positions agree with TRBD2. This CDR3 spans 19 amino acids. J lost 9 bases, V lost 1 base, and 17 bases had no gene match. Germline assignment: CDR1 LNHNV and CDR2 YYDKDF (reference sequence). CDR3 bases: TGTGCCACCAGCAGAGCTCGATTACCAGTGACTAGCGGGACTGGTGAGCAGTTCTTC. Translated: CATSRARLPVTSGTGEQFF. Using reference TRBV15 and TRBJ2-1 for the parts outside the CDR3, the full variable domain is DAMVIQNPRYQVTQFGKPVTLSCSQTLNHNVMYWYQQKSSQAPKLLFHYYDKDFNNEADTPDNFQSRRPNTSFCFLDIRSPGLGDTAMYLCATSRARLPVTSGTGEQFFGPGTRLTVL.

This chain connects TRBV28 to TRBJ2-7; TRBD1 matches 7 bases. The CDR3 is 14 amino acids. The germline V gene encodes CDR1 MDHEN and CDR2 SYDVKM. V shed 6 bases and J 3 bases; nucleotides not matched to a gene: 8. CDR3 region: CASSQTGRYYEQYF. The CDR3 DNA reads TGTGCCAGCAGCCAGACAGGGCGGTACTACGAGCAGTACTTC.

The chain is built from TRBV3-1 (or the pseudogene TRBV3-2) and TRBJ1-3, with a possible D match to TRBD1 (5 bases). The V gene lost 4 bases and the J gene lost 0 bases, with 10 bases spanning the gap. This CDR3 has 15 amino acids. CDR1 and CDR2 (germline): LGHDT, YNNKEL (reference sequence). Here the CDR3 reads CASSPTVISGNTIYF. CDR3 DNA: TGTGCCAGCAGCCCGACAGTGATCTCTGGAAACACCATATATTTT.

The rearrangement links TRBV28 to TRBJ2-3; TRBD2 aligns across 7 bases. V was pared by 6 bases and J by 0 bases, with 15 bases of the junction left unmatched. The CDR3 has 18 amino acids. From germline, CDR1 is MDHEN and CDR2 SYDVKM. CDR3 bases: TGTGCCAGCAGCCCCGTCGGGATACTAGCGTCTAGCACAGATACGCAGTATTTT. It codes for CASSPVGILASSTDTQYF.

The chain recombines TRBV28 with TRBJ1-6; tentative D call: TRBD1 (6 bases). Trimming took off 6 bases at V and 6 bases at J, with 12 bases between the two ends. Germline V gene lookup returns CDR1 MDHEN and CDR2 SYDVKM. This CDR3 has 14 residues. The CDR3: CASRRARGNSPLHF. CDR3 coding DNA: TGTGCCAGCAGACGAGCCAGGGGTAATTCACCCCTCCACTTT.